A single sample is the source of the 22 T cell receptor beta chains below, sequenced in a study of cytomegalovirus exposure and HLA in healthy donors. TCRdb keeps only in-frame clones here, not all; method: immunoSEQ multiplex PCR. The sample carries hundreds of thousands of clones, roughly 90% recorded once. The sample consisted of PBMCs. Receptor source: a woman between 18 and 29 years old in good health and CMV-seronegative.

The gene calls are TRBV5-4 and TRBJ2-3; 12 bases match TRBD2. Germline V gene lookup returns CDR1 SGHNT and CDR2 YYREEE (reference sequence). The CDR3 runs 17 residues. Unmatched junction bases numbered 4, after V lost 2 bases and J lost 0 bases. The DNA of the CDR3 is TGTGCCAGCAGCTTCTCTAGCGGGGGGGCTAGCACAGATACGCAGTATTTT. It codes for CASSFSSGGASTDTQYF.

The chain links TRBV11-1 to TRBJ2-7; TRBD2 aligns across 7 bases. V trimming: 3 bases; J trimming: 6 bases; junction bases outside the gene matches: 2. The germline gives CDR1 SGHAT, CDR2 FQDESV (reference sequence). This CDR3 is built from 12 residues. Written as DNA, the CDR3 is TGTGCCAGCAGCTTTGGGAGGGGCGAGCAGTACTTC. Its protein is CASSFGRGEQYF.

This sequence joins TRBV15 and TRBJ2-1, with D perhaps TRBD2 (5 bases). The V end was cut by 1 base, the J end by 7 bases, with 14 bases between. The CDR3 contains 15 residues. Germline CDR1 and CDR2: LNHNV and YYDKDF (reference sequence). CDR3 region: CATSRVPWTVNEQFF. As DNA, the CDR3 is TGTGCCACCAGCAGAGTCCCCTGGACTGTGAATGAGCAGTTCTTC.

This CDR3 is CASSGDRTYEQYF. The CDR3 coding sequence is TGCGCCAGCAGTGGGGACAGGACCTACGAGCAGTACTTC. The chain combines TRBV10-2 with TRBJ2-7; 8 bases align to TRBD1. CDR1 is WSHSY and CDR2 is SAAADI in the germline V gene. The ends lost 4 bases at V and 2 bases at J; junction bases unmatched: 1. The CDR3 sequence is 13 residues long.

The chain employs TRBV5-6 and TRBJ2-1; 13 nucleotides line up with TRBD2. The CDR3 contains 19 residues. V dropped 4 bases and J dropped 5; count of bases not matched to a gene: 15. Germline V gene sequence: CDR1 SGHDT, CDR2 YYEEEE. The CDR3 region is CASSTLDRTSGSPDNEQFF. DNA of the CDR3: TGTGCCAGCAGCACTTTGGATAGGACTAGCGGGAGCCCTGACAATGAGCAGTTCTTC.

The chain combines TRBV20-1 with TRBJ2-7, with D possibly matching TRBD1 (5 bases). V lost 5 bases and J 7 bases, leaving 12 bases between the germline ends. The germline CDR1 and CDR2 sequences are DFQATT and SNEGSKA (reference sequence). CDR3 length: 11 amino acids. CDR3 DNA sequence: TGCAGTGCTTTCCCAGGGAATGAGCAGTACTTC. This gives the protein CSAFPGNEQYF.

The chain employs TRBV2 and TRBJ2-7; tentative D call: TRBD2 (5 bases). Germline loops: CDR1 SNHLY, CDR2 FYNNEI. CDR3 length: 14 residues. The germline V and J ends were trimmed by 4 bases and 6 bases, with 16 bases remaining between them. DNA of the CDR3: TGTGCCAGCAGTGTAGTGAGGGAATCGTCCGAGCAGTACTTC. Translated, it gives CASSVVRESSEQYF.

The chain is built from TRBV11-2 and TRBJ2-7; weak D call: TRBD2 (5 bases). Trimming cost V 6 bases and J 1 base, with 13 bases left between them. This CDR3 contains 14 residues. CDR1 is SGHAT and CDR2 is FQNNGV in the germline V gene. DNA of the CDR3: TGTGCCAGCAGAGTCCCCGGCGGGTCCTACGAGCAGTACTTC. It specifies CASRVPGGSYEQYF.

This chain connects TRBV28 to TRBJ1-2; TRBD1 agrees at 7 bases. Germline CDR1 is MDHEN and CDR2 is SYDVKM. CDR3 length: 15 amino acids. The J segment lost 4 bases and the V segment lost 3 bases, leaving 8 bases of the junction unmatched. CDR3 sequence reads: CASSFLTGLGYGYTF. The CDR3, as DNA: TGTGCCAGCAGTTTCCTGACAGGGTTGGGCTATGGCTACACCTTC.

The chain carries TRBV9 and TRBJ1-2, with no clear D. The CDR3 extends over 14 amino acids. Trimming shortened V by 2 bases and J by 0 bases, and 8 bases separated the two germline ends. The germline V gene has CDR1 SGDLS and CDR2 YYNGEE. CDR3 protein: CASSVFTANYGYTF. In DNA, the CDR3 is TGTGCCAGCAGCGTCTTCACGGCTAACTATGGCTACACCTTC.

The J gene is TRBJ2-3, the V gene TRBV9; TRBD1 might be the D (5 bases). The V gene's germline CDR1 is SGDLS and CDR2 YYNGEE. The V and J ends lost 3 bases and 4 bases respectively, with 15 bases between them. CDR3 length: 15 amino acids. CDR3 in amino acids: CASSEGALKADTQYF. Written as DNA, the CDR3 is TGTGCCAGCAGCGAAGGGGCTTTGAAGGCAGATACGCAGTATTTT.

This clone was observed a handful of times. The J gene is TRBJ1-1, the V gene TRBV4-1; TRBD1 agrees at 7 bases. The V gene's germline CDR1 is MGHRA and CDR2 YSYEKL. The CDR3 contains 16 residues. V lost 4 bases and J lost 1; bases outside the gene matches: 9. CDR3 coding DNA: TGCGCCAGCAGCCCGGACAGGACGATGGCGAACACTGAAGCTTTCTTT. Its protein product is CASSPDRTMANTEAFF.

This clone occurred a few times. The V and J genes are TRBV7-2 and TRBJ2-7; 7 bases match TRBD2. The V and J ends lost 0 bases and 5 bases, in that order; junction bases with no gene match: 13. Looked up from germline, CDR1 is SGHTA and CDR2 is FQGNSA. CDR3 length: 17 residues. The CDR3 bases are TGTGCCAGCAGCTTAGCGGCGCTAGCGGAGATGGGCAACGAGCAGTACTTC. Translated, it gives CASSLAALAEMGNEQYF.

The chain uses TRBV2 and TRBJ1-1; a weak D match, TRBD1 (5 bases). Trimming took off 4 bases at V and 6 bases at J, with 15 bases between the two ends. The CDR3 length is 14 residues. The germline CDR1 and CDR2 sequences are SNHLY and FYNNEI. The CDR3 nucleotides read TGTGCCAGCAGTGGCGGGGGGAAGGCGGCTGAAGCTTTCTTT. Translating it yields CASSGGGKAAEAFF.

The V gene is TRBV6-6, the J gene TRBJ2-7; possible D gene TRBD2, 5 bases. Trimming left V 6 bases short and J 0 bases short, with 15 bases between. The CDR3 totals 15 residues. Germline CDR1 MNHNY, CDR2 SVGAGI (reference sequence). The CDR3 loop reads CASRYTGEASYEQYF. CDR3 DNA: TGTGCCAGCAGATATACCGGGGAAGCCTCCTACGAGCAGTACTTC.

V gene TRBV10-1 combines with J gene TRBJ2-7; TRBD2 is a possible D gene (5 bases). Deletions cut 5 bases from V and 4 bases from J, with 12 bases between. The CDR3 spans 13 residues. CDR1 and CDR2 from the germline V gene are WNHNN and SYGVQD (reference sequence). This CDR3 reads CASSINRGYEQYF. The CDR3 bases are TGCGCCAGCAGTATTAACCGGGGATACGAGCAGTACTTC.

In its sample, this clone was seen a few times. The CDR3 nucleotides read TGTGCCACGGGATCCGGGACAGATTCACCCCTCCACTTT. Its translation: CATGSGTDSPLHF. V usage is TRBV28 and J usage is TRBJ1-6; TRBD1 matches at 7 bases. The V gene's germline CDR1 is MDHEN and CDR2 SYDVKM. J was trimmed by 8 bases and V by 10 bases; bases with no gene match: 8. The CDR3 has 13 residues.

The rearrangement uses TRBV27 and TRBJ2-7, with 10 bases aligning to TRBD2. The CDR3 is made up of 14 amino acids. With V trimmed by 4 bases and J by 2 bases, 2 bases remained unmatched. Germline-derived CDR1 and CDR2 are MNHEY and SMNVEV (reference sequence). DNA for the CDR3: TGTGCCAGCAGTTGGCTAGCGGGAGCCTACGAGCAGTACTTC. Encoded protein: CASSWLAGAYEQYF.

V usage is TRBV5-6 and J usage is TRBJ2-6; D not resolved. V was trimmed by 4 bases and J by 2 bases, leaving 4 bases between them. The germline V gene has CDR1 SGHDT and CDR2 YYEEEE. CDR3 length: 13 residues. CDR3 loop: CASSVAGANVLTF. DNA for the CDR3: TGTGCCAGCAGCGTCGCTGGGGCCAACGTCCTGACTTTC.

This chain connects TRBV27 to TRBJ1-4; 9 positions agree with TRBD1. Germline V gives CDR1 MNHEY, CDR2 SMNVEV (reference sequence). CDR3 length: 16 residues. J gave up 5 bases and V 5 bases, and 9 bases lay outside the gene matches. Here the CDR3 DNA reads TGTGCCAGCAGTCCCTCCGACAGGGGGAGGAATGAAAAACTGTTTTTT. Translating it yields CASSPSDRGRNEKLFF.

The chain carries TRBV5-4 and TRBJ2-1; tentative D call: TRBD2 (5 bases). Germline assignment: CDR1 SGHNT and CDR2 YYREEE (reference sequence). V was trimmed by 4 bases and J by 2 bases, leaving 13 bases between them. The CDR3 is made up of 15 amino acids. The CDR3 loop reads CASSPLGDAYNEQFF. CDR3 nucleotide sequence: TGTGCCAGCAGCCCCTTGGGAGACGCCTACAATGAGCAGTTCTTC.

The chain couples TRBV5-1 to TRBJ2-7; D may be TRBD2 (6 bases). The V and J ends lost 6 bases and 7 bases respectively, with 14 bases between them. The CDR3 is made up of 12 amino acids. Germline V CDR1 and CDR2: SGHRS, YFSETQ. The CDR3 DNA sequence: TGCGCCAGCACCGAAAGGGCGGGAGAGCAGTACTTC. It codes for CASTERAGEQYF.